A selection of T cell receptor beta chains follows, all from one sample in a study of blood T cell repertoires in COVID-19. Measured with immunoSEQ multiplex PCR; TCRdb has only the in-frame clones, and not every one. The sample gives some 330,000 clones, around 87% of which show up once; roughly 2% is in the top ten. Sequenced: PBMCs or T cells enriched from blood (not recorded which). These TCRs come from a man between 35 and 55 years old in a cohort exposed to, infected with or recovered from COVID-19 (not recorded which). Each CDR3 is given with its conserved first and last residue. A D gene is named only where the DNA matches it firmly.

J,V,D,CDR3
TRBJ2-1,TRBV3-1/TRBV3-2,TRBD2,CASSRRDYYNEQFF
TRBJ2-4,TRBV10-3,TRBD1,CAISGQGAKNIQYF
TRBJ1-5,TRBV28,TRBD1,CASRPGGTGKDQPQHF
TRBJ1-5,TRBV10-1,-,CASSELGGFDNQPQHF
TRBJ2-3,TRBV24-1,TRBD1,CATSGDRDADTQYF
TRBJ1-1,TRBV6-5,-,CASRLYEIATEAFF
TRBJ2-5,TRBV5-8,TRBD2,CASTLTSGNQETQYF
TRBJ1-5,TRBV23-1,-,CASSQSVWAGYGSNQPQHF
TRBJ1-5,TRBV18,TRBD1,CASSTTGIVNQPQHF
TRBJ2-5,TRBV11-3,TRBD2,CASSSGTSGHQYF
TRBJ1-4,TRBV28,TRBD1,CASSRDRVRDEKLFF
TRBJ2-7,TRBV27,-,CASSLKKEYEQYF
TRBJ1-4,TRBV28,-,CASSFGGEGRVNEKLFF
TRBJ1-5,TRBV28,-,CASSLAFGTDSGQPQHF
TRBJ1-6,TRBV18,TRBD1,CASSPGQGRTPLHF
TRBJ2-7,TRBV3-1/TRBV3-2,TRBD1,CASSRTGQGSYEQYF
TRBJ1-6,TRBV28,TRBD1,CASSQGASNNSPLHF
TRBJ2-3,TRBV5-1,-,CASRWDTDTQYF
TRBJ1-2,TRBV5-4,-,CASSQTQGNYGYTF
TRBJ2-1,TRBV6-5,TRBD1,CASSYSGTVYNEQFF
TRBJ2-1,TRBV6-6,TRBD2,CASSQGRRTSGALISYNEQFF
TRBJ2-1,TRBV9,-,CASSVDGSLNNEQFF
TRBJ2-2,TRBV4-1,TRBD1,CASSHSKGGRGLYTGELFF
TRBJ1-6,TRBV6-5,-,CASSSVPYSPLHF
TRBJ1-2,TRBV11-2,TRBD1,CASSFVSGQDGYTF
TRBJ2-7,TRBV11-3,-,CASPRRGYIYEQYF
TRBJ2-4,TRBV15,-,CATSRDWGGQIAKNIQYF
TRBJ1-5,TRBV19,-,CASSYLGNQPQHF
TRBJ1-2,TRBV5-1,-,CASSSAGMTNGYTF
TRBJ1-4,TRBV11-2,TRBD1,CASSAGGGPNEKLFF
TRBJ2-7,TRBV30,-,CAWADSYEQYF
TRBJ2-6,TRBV18,TRBD1,CASSPGTGGDGANVLTF